A selection of T cell receptor beta chains follows, all from one sample in a study of immune evolution from preneoplasia to lung adenocarcinoma. The repertoire was sequenced with immunoSEQ multiplex PCR; TCRdb's copy has only in-frame clones and lacks some. The sample lists around 10,000 clones, about four fifths occurring once. Sequenced material: FFPE minimally invasive lung adenocarcinoma tissue. The receptors here all came from a person aged 60-79 years with lung adenocarcinoma. CDR3s include the opening cysteine and the closing phenylalanine or tryptophan. Fields, in order: J gene, D gene, clone size, V gene, CDR3 DNA, CDR3 protein. D genes are given only for firm matches. Size values are once, few and many counts, or a class for expanded clones, and some rows have none.

J gene: TRBJ2-7; D gene: .; clone size: once; V gene: TRBV7-3; CDR3 DNA: TGTGCCAGCAGCCCTTCGGGACTCAGCACCTACGAGCAGTACTTC; CDR3 protein: CASSPSGLSTYEQYF
J gene: TRBJ2-7; D gene: TRBD2; clone size: .; V gene: TRBV9; CDR3 DNA: TGTGCCAGCAGCGTAGCTGCAACGGGGGGAGAGCAGTACTTC; CDR3 protein: CASSVAATGGEQYF
J gene: TRBJ2-7; D gene: .; clone size: .; V gene: TRBV19; CDR3 DNA: TGTGCCAGTAGTCCCGCGCATGGGGGATCCTACGAGCAGTACTTC; CDR3 protein: CASSPAHGGSYEQYF
J gene: TRBJ1-4; D gene: .; clone size: .; V gene: TRBV4-3; CDR3 DNA: TGCGCCAGCAGCCAAGAAAAGGGATCCCGGGGTGAAAAACTGTTTTTT; CDR3 protein: CASSQEKGSRGEKLFF
J gene: TRBJ2-7; D gene: TRBD2; clone size: .; V gene: TRBV7-8; CDR3 DNA: TGTGCCAGCAGCCGGGGGGGAACCAACGAGCAGTACTTC; CDR3 protein: CASSRGGTNEQYF
J gene: TRBJ2-1; D gene: .; clone size: .; V gene: TRBV19; CDR3 DNA: TGTGCCAGTAGGGAGGGCCGGTGGAATGAGCAGTTCTTC; CDR3 protein: CASREGRWNEQFF
J gene: TRBJ1-2; D gene: TRBD1; clone size: .; V gene: TRBV11-2; CDR3 DNA: TGTGCCAGCAGCGTATCCTCAGGGGGCCACTATGGCTACACCTTC; CDR3 protein: CASSVSSGGHYGYTF
J gene: TRBJ2-7; D gene: .; clone size: .; V gene: TRBV28; CDR3 DNA: TGTGCCAGCAGTTTGGCGTTCTCCTACGAGCAGTACTTC; CDR3 protein: CASSLAFSYEQYF
J gene: TRBJ1-2; D gene: .; clone size: .; V gene: TRBV7-2; CDR3 DNA: TGTGCCAGCAGCTTGGACAGCAACTATGGCTACACCTTC; CDR3 protein: CASSLDSNYGYTF
J gene: TRBJ2-2; D gene: .; clone size: once; V gene: TRBV10-1; CDR3 DNA: TGCGCCAGCAGGGCGAGCGCGACCGGGGAGCTGTTTTTT; CDR3 protein: CASRASATGELFF
J gene: TRBJ2-1; D gene: TRBD1; clone size: .; V gene: TRBV9; CDR3 DNA: TGTGCCAGCAGCGTAGGGACAGGGGGCCCCTACAATGAGCAGTTCTTC; CDR3 protein: CASSVGTGGPYNEQFF
J gene: TRBJ1-1; D gene: .; clone size: .; V gene: TRBV30; CDR3 DNA: TGTGCCTGGAGTGATGGGACCTGGGGGACTGAAGCTTTCTTT; CDR3 protein: CAWSDGTWGTEAFF
J gene: TRBJ1-1; D gene: .; clone size: few; V gene: TRBV5-1; CDR3 DNA: TGCGCCAGCAGCATCACAGGGAACACTGAAGCTTTCTTT; CDR3 protein: CASSITGNTEAFF
J gene: TRBJ2-1; D gene: TRBD2; clone size: .; V gene: TRBV7-9; CDR3 DNA: TGTGCCAGCAGCTTAGGACGGCGGGAGTTGGGGGTTGTTGGCAATGAGCAGTTCTTC; CDR3 protein: CASSLGRRELGVVGNEQFF
J gene: TRBJ2-7; D gene: .; clone size: .; V gene: TRBV7-9; CDR3 DNA: TGTGCCAGCAGCTTACCCGGGGGCAGGAGCTCCTACGAGCAGTACTTC; CDR3 protein: CASSLPGGRSSYEQYF
J gene: TRBJ1-2; D gene: TRBD1; clone size: .; V gene: TRBV7-2; CDR3 DNA: TGTGCCAGCAGCTTAGGGACAGGGCTCTATGGCTACACCTTC; CDR3 protein: CASSLGTGLYGYTF
J gene: TRBJ1-1; D gene: TRBD1; clone size: few; V gene: TRBV5-4; CDR3 DNA: TGTGCCAGCAGCTACGGACAGGGTAGGGCTTTCTTT; CDR3 protein: CASSYGQGRAFF
J gene: TRBJ2-2; D gene: TRBD2; clone size: few; V gene: TRBV4-1; CDR3 DNA: TGCGCCAGCAGCCAAGCCCGGGGGGAGCAGGCACGAAGGGCCGGGGAGCTGTTTTTT; CDR3 protein: CASSQARGEQARRAGELFF
J gene: TRBJ2-1; D gene: .; clone size: once; V gene: TRBV7-9; CDR3 DNA: TGTGCCAGCAGCCGACAACTAGTAAATGAGCAGTTCTTC; CDR3 protein: CASSRQLVNEQFF
J gene: TRBJ2-7; D gene: TRBD2; clone size: .; V gene: TRBV11-2; CDR3 DNA: TGTGCCAGCAGCTCCTCCGGCGGGGGGGGCTACGAGCAGTACTTC; CDR3 protein: CASSSSGGGGYEQYF
J gene: TRBJ2-3; D gene: TRBD1; clone size: few; V gene: TRBV5-4; CDR3 DNA: TGTGCCAGCAGCTCCACCGCAGGGGGAGGCACAGATACGCAGTATTTT; CDR3 protein: CASSSTAGGGTDTQYF
J gene: TRBJ2-1; D gene: TRBD2; clone size: .; V gene: TRBV29-1; CDR3 DNA: TGCAGCGTTGACGGGCTAGCGGGCTACAATGAGCAGTTCTTC; CDR3 protein: CSVDGLAGYNEQFF
J gene: TRBJ2-7; D gene: .; clone size: .; V gene: TRBV2; CDR3 DNA: TGTGCCAGCAATCATTCGCCGGGACGGCCAATGTTC; CDR3 protein: CASNHSPGRPMF
J gene: TRBJ1-1; D gene: .; clone size: once; V gene: TRBV28; CDR3 DNA: TGTGCCAGCAGCTCTGCAACGAGCCCGGCTTTCTTT; CDR3 protein: CASSSATSPAFF
J gene: TRBJ2-1; D gene: .; clone size: once; V gene: TRBV27; CDR3 DNA: TGTGCCAGCAGTTTGGAGCGGGCCTACAATGAGCAGTTCTTC; CDR3 protein: CASSLERAYNEQFF
J gene: TRBJ2-5; D gene: .; clone size: .; V gene: TRBV15; CDR3 DNA: TGTGCCACCAGCAGAGATCCAGGGGCCCAAGAGACCCAGTACTTC; CDR3 protein: CATSRDPGAQETQYF
J gene: TRBJ2-3; D gene: TRBD2; clone size: .; V gene: TRBV5-6; CDR3 DNA: TGTGCCAGCAAGACTAGCGGGAGCACAGATACGCAGTATTTT; CDR3 protein: CASKTSGSTDTQYF
J gene: TRBJ2-5; D gene: TRBD2; clone size: .; V gene: TRBV29-1; CDR3 DNA: TGCAGCGTTGGACTAGCGGGGGGTCAAGAGACCCAGTACTTC; CDR3 protein: CSVGLAGGQETQYF
J gene: TRBJ2-5; D gene: .; clone size: .; V gene: TRBV5-4; CDR3 DNA: TGTGCCAGCAGCCTCCGGTACCAAGAGACCCAGTACTTC; CDR3 protein: CASSLRYQETQYF
J gene: TRBJ1-2; D gene: .; clone size: .; V gene: TRBV5-4; CDR3 DNA: TGTGCCAGCAGCCCGGGACAACCAGGTGGCTACACCTTC; CDR3 protein: CASSPGQPGGYTF
J gene: TRBJ2-1; D gene: .; clone size: .; V gene: TRBV2; CDR3 DNA: TGTGCCAGCAGACGAGAGGGGAATGAGCAGTTCTTC; CDR3 protein: CASRREGNEQFF
J gene: TRBJ1-1; D gene: .; clone size: .; V gene: TRBV10-3; CDR3 DNA: TGTGCCATCAGTGAGGGACAGAAGAACACTGAAGCTTTCTTT; CDR3 protein: CAISEGQKNTEAFF
J gene: TRBJ1-2; D gene: .; clone size: .; V gene: TRBV4-3; CDR3 DNA: TGCGCCAGCAGCCGCGAGGTAGGATCTAACTATGGCTACACCTTC; CDR3 protein: CASSREVGSNYGYTF
J gene: TRBJ2-3; D gene: .; clone size: .; V gene: TRBV28; CDR3 DNA: TGTGCCAGCAGTTCAGGGGTCCGGGGATTAACAGATACGCAGTATTTT; CDR3 protein: CASSSGVRGLTDTQYF
J gene: TRBJ2-7; D gene: .; clone size: medium-sized; V gene: TRBV14; CDR3 DNA: TGTGCCAGCAGCCAAGACTGGGGCATGGAGACCGAGCAGTACTTC; CDR3 protein: CASSQDWGMETEQYF
J gene: TRBJ1-4; D gene: TRBD1; clone size: once; V gene: TRBV28; CDR3 DNA: TGTGCCAGCAGTTCAGGTGGGACAGGGAGGGATGAAAAACTGTTTTTT; CDR3 protein: CASSSGGTGRDEKLFF
J gene: TRBJ2-7; D gene: .; clone size: .; V gene: TRBV30; CDR3 DNA: TGTGCCTGGAGTGTACTCGTGGATTCCTGGGGGGAGCAGTACTTC; CDR3 protein: CAWSVLVDSWGEQYF
J gene: TRBJ2-7; D gene: .; clone size: .; V gene: TRBV9; CDR3 DNA: TGTGCCAGCAGCGTAGGCGGGTCCTACGAGCAGTACTTC; CDR3 protein: CASSVGGSYEQYF
J gene: TRBJ1-1; D gene: .; clone size: .; V gene: TRBV29-1; CDR3 DNA: TGCAGCGTTTCGTGGGGGGGCACTGAAGCTTTCTTT; CDR3 protein: CSVSWGGTEAFF
J gene: TRBJ1-6; D gene: TRBD1; clone size: .; V gene: TRBV7-9; CDR3 DNA: TGTGCCAGCAGCCCTCGGGACAGTGCGGACTATAATTCACCCCTCCACTTT; CDR3 protein: CASSPRDSADYNSPLHF
J gene: TRBJ1-1; D gene: TRBD1; clone size: .; V gene: TRBV7-2; CDR3 DNA: TGTGCCAGCAGCTTAGGGCAGGGGGTATTCAAATTAGAAGCTTTCTTT; CDR3 protein: CASSLGQGVFKLEAFF
J gene: TRBJ1-5; D gene: .; clone size: .; V gene: TRBV5-1; CDR3 DNA: TGCGCCAGCAGCGTAGACGGTGGGGATCAGCCCCAGCATTTT; CDR3 protein: CASSVDGGDQPQHF
J gene: TRBJ1-2; D gene: .; clone size: .; V gene: TRBV6-5; CDR3 DNA: TGTGCCAGCAGTTACTCGAAAGGGGGGCGGGATGGCTACACCTTC; CDR3 protein: CASSYSKGGRDGYTF
J gene: TRBJ1-6; D gene: .; clone size: .; V gene: TRBV28; CDR3 DNA: TGTGCCAGCAGCCGTGGACCCCTCCACTTT; CDR3 protein: CASSRGPLHF
J gene: TRBJ1-1; D gene: .; clone size: .; V gene: TRBV6-4; CDR3 DNA: TGTGCCAGCAGTGACGTAGGAGAAAACACTGAAGCTTTCTTT; CDR3 protein: CASSDVGENTEAFF
J gene: TRBJ2-7; D gene: TRBD1; clone size: .; V gene: TRBV5-6; CDR3 DNA: TGTGCCAGCAGCCCCCCCGGACAGGCAAACTTC; CDR3 protein: CASSPPGQANF
J gene: TRBJ1-1; D gene: .; clone size: .; V gene: TRBV7-6; CDR3 DNA: TGTGCCAGCAGTCCGAGGGGGGACACTGAAGCTTTCTTT; CDR3 protein: CASSPRGDTEAFF
J gene: TRBJ2-1; D gene: .; clone size: few; V gene: TRBV11-2; CDR3 DNA: TGTGCCAGCAGCTTAGGAATTGTGTCCAACACCAAGCAGTTCTTC; CDR3 protein: CASSLGIVSNTKQFF
J gene: TRBJ2-2; D gene: TRBD2; clone size: few; V gene: TRBV7-9; CDR3 DNA: TGTGCCAGCAGCGCGAGACTAGCGGGGGACACCGGGGAGCTGTTTTTT; CDR3 protein: CASSARLAGDTGELFF
J gene: TRBJ2-7; D gene: .; clone size: .; V gene: TRBV19; CDR3 DNA: TGTGCCAGTAGTGAGGTATCCTCCTACGAGCAGTACTTC; CDR3 protein: CASSEVSSYEQYF
J gene: TRBJ1-6; D gene: .; clone size: .; V gene: TRBV19; CDR3 DNA: TGTGCCAGTGGGTCCAGCCATAATTCACCCCTCCACTTT; CDR3 protein: CASGSSHNSPLHF
J gene: TRBJ2-7; D gene: TRBD1; clone size: few; V gene: TRBV18; CDR3 DNA: TGTGCCAGCTCACAGTCCCCCGGACAGGGCCTCTACGAGCAGTACTTC; CDR3 protein: CASSQSPGQGLYEQYF
J gene: TRBJ2-5; D gene: TRBD1; clone size: few; V gene: TRBV6-5; CDR3 DNA: TGTGCCAGCAGTTTTGAAACAGGGGTAAGAATGAACTTC; CDR3 protein: CASSFETGVRMNF
J gene: TRBJ2-3; D gene: .; clone size: .; V gene: TRBV18; CDR3 DNA: TGTGCCAGCTCACCACCGGTCACAGATACGCAGTATTTT; CDR3 protein: CASSPPVTDTQYF
J gene: TRBJ2-3; D gene: .; clone size: .; V gene: TRBV2; CDR3 DNA: TGTGCCAGCAGTTATCAGGGAGGCACAGATACGCAGTATTTT; CDR3 protein: CASSYQGGTDTQYF
J gene: TRBJ1-5; D gene: TRBD1; clone size: .; V gene: TRBV2; CDR3 DNA: TGTGCCAGCAGTACAGGGGGGGTAGGCAATCAGCCCCAGCATTTT; CDR3 protein: CASSTGGVGNQPQHF
J gene: TRBJ2-1; D gene: .; clone size: .; V gene: TRBV30; CDR3 DNA: TGTGCCTGGACCCTGGGGGGAGAGCAGTTCTTC; CDR3 protein: CAWTLGGEQFF
J gene: TRBJ1-2; D gene: .; clone size: .; V gene: TRBV27; CDR3 DNA: TGTGCCAGCAGTTTATCGCGGGGGGGCTATGGCTACACCTTC; CDR3 protein: CASSLSRGGYGYTF
J gene: TRBJ2-5; D gene: TRBD2; clone size: .; V gene: TRBV7-9; CDR3 DNA: TGTGCCAGCGCCGCGACTAGCGGAGAGACCCAGTACTTC; CDR3 protein: CASAATSGETQYF
J gene: TRBJ2-7; D gene: TRBD1; clone size: .; V gene: TRBV7-9; CDR3 DNA: TGTGCCAGCAGCTTAGGGTCCGACAGGGGCTACGAGCAGTACTTC; CDR3 protein: CASSLGSDRGYEQYF